Presented here are 24 T cell receptor beta chains from one specimen sequenced in a study of cytomegalovirus exposure and HLA in healthy donors. The PCR contained 60 Vbeta and 13 Jbeta primers. The protocol was immunoSEQ multiplex PCR, while the TCRdb copy is restricted to in-frame clones and leaves out a portion. The sample includes approximately 72,000 clones. The sequenced material came from PBMCs. The receptors were gathered from a man aged 40-49 years in good health and CMV-seronegative.

The chain employs TRBV4-1 and TRBJ1-3; D is uncertain. Trimming took off 6 bases at V and 0 bases at J, with 12 bases between the two ends. This CDR3 region has 15 residues. Germline lookup yields CDR1 MGHRA and CDR2 YSYEKL. The CDR3 DNA sequence: TGCGCCAGCAGTGTAGCCCCTCTCTCTGGAAACACCATATATTTT. Its translation: CASSVAPLSGNTIYF.

The chain has TRBV30 and TRBJ1-6; D unclear. The CDR3 sequence is 12 residues long. V was shortened by 2 bases and J by 7 bases, with 6 bases between the two germline ends. Germline CDR1 GTSNPN, CDR2 SVGIG (reference sequence). This CDR3 is CAWSMRNSPLHF. For the CDR3, the DNA is TGTGCCTGGAGTATGAGAAATTCACCCCTCCACTTT.

V gene TRBV2 combines with J gene TRBJ1-1; D not resolved. In germline, CDR1 is SNHLY, CDR2 FYNNEI. V lost 4 bases and J lost 1, with 13 bases in between. This CDR3 has 15 amino acids. CDR3 amino acids: CASSGEGERNTEAFF. As DNA, the CDR3 is TGTGCCAGCAGTGGGGAGGGCGAGAGGAACACTGAAGCTTTCTTT.

The chain joins TRBV29-1 to TRBJ1-5; 9 positions agree with TRBD1. Losses at the gene ends were 5 bases for V and 8 bases for J; bases not matched to a gene: 19. Looked up from germline, CDR1 is SQVTM and CDR2 is ANQGSEA. The CDR3 is 17 residues long. The CDR3 region has the DNA TGCAGCGTTATTACTTCGGGACAGGGATTAGGTACGGAGCCCCAGCATTTT. It specifies CSVITSGQGLGTEPQHF.

This chain uses TRBV5-1 with TRBJ2-1; 9 bases fit TRBD1. Per the germline V gene, CDR1 is SGHRS and CDR2 is YFSETQ. CDR3 size: 15 residues. The V and J ends lost 3 bases and 7 bases, in that order; junction bases with no gene match: 8. The DNA of the CDR3 is TGCGCCAGCAGCTCGGGGCCGACAGGGGGGAATGAGCAGTTCTTC. Amino acids: CASSSGPTGGNEQFF.

J is TRBJ2-1 and V is TRBV27; TRBD2 matches at 8 bases. V lost 6 bases, J lost 7 bases, and 14 bases stayed unmatched. The CDR3 totals 16 residues. Germline values: CDR1 MNHEY, CDR2 SMNVEV (reference sequence). The CDR3 is CASSRTGRGVWNEQFF. Here the CDR3 DNA reads TGTGCCAGCAGCCGTACAGGGCGGGGGGTATGGAATGAGCAGTTCTTC.

The chain uses TRBV27 and TRBJ2-2; D might be TRBD1 (6 bases). Germline CDR1 is MNHEY and CDR2 is SMNVEV (reference sequence). The V gene lost 6 bases and the J gene lost 6 bases, with 14 bases spanning the gap. The CDR3 is 14 residues long. As DNA, the CDR3 is TGTGCCAGCAGAGCACAGGGCGCAGCCGGGGAGCTGTTTTTT. It codes for CASRAQGAAGELFF.

The J gene is TRBJ1-1, the V gene TRBV7-3; weak D call: TRBD1 (5 bases). Trimming cost V 5 bases and J 1 base, with 14 bases left between them. This CDR3 has 15 residues. Germline lookup yields CDR1 SGHTA and CDR2 FQGTGA. The CDR3 here is CASSPQGGANTEAFF. CDR3 in DNA: TGTGCCAGCAGCCCCCAGGGTGGGGCGAACACTGAAGCTTTCTTT.

V usage is TRBV4-2 and J usage is TRBJ1-1, with no clear D. V shed 0 bases and J shed 2 bases, with 7 bases lying between them. The germline gives CDR1 LGHNA, CDR2 YNFKEQ. This CDR3 contains 14 residues. CDR3 nucleotides: TGTGCCAGCAGCCAAGATACCAGAAACACTGAAGCTTTCTTT. Translating gives CASSQDTRNTEAFF.

The genes are TRBV10-3 and TRBJ2-7, with 9 bases matching TRBD2. CDR1 is ENHRY and CDR2 is SYGVKD in the germline V gene. This CDR3 region has 15 residues. V lost 2 bases, J lost 4 bases, and 6 bases stayed unmatched. The CDR3 is CAISEIASGEYEQYF. The CDR3 coding sequence is TGTGCCATCAGTGAGATTGCTAGCGGGGAGTACGAGCAGTACTTC.

This chain uses TRBV4-2 with TRBJ2-7; D unclear. Germline CDR1 reads LGHNA; CDR2 reads YNFKEQ. The CDR3 totals 16 residues. Between the trimmed V and J ends, which lost 0 bases and 2 bases, there was a span of 14 bases. CDR3 in DNA: TGTGCCAGCAGCCAAGATCCCAGCGTCCCTGCCTACGAGCAGTACTTC. Translating it yields CASSQDPSVPAYEQYF.

The V and J genes are TRBV19 and TRBJ1-4, with 8 bases that match TRBD1. Trimming cost V 8 bases and J 9 bases; bases outside gene matches: 8. The CDR3 totals 13 residues. Germline assignment: CDR1 LNHDA and CDR2 SQIVND (reference sequence). DNA of the CDR3: TGTGCCAGTCCCGACAGGGGCTCTAAAAAACTGTTTTTT. It translates to CASPDRGSKKLFF.

V is TRBV2 and J is TRBJ1-6, with a tentative D call TRBD1 (5 bases). This CDR3 is built from 15 residues. Trimming removed 7 bases at V and 5 bases at J, with 15 bases between. CDR1 SNHLY and CDR2 FYNNEI come from the germline V gene. The CDR3 loop is CASTPGRINNSPLHF. The DNA for the CDR3 is TGTGCCAGCACCCCAGGGAGGATAAATAATTCACCCCTCCACTTT.

V is TRBV6-6 and J is TRBJ1-5, with D possibly TRBD1 on 6 matching bases. CDR3 size: 16 residues. V lost 5 bases to trimming and J lost 3 bases, with 17 bases between them. Germline values: CDR1 MNHNY, CDR2 SVGAGI (reference sequence). CDR3 loop: CASSRMASGDNQPQHF. CDR3 nucleotide sequence: TGTGCCAGCAGTCGCATGGCCTCAGGGGACAATCAGCCCCAGCATTTT.

The V call is TRBV6-5, the J call TRBJ1-4, with 8 bases lining up with TRBD1. Trimming at V came to 2 bases and at J to 8 bases, leaving 4 bases not matched to a gene. The V gene's germline CDR1 is MNHEY and CDR2 SVGAGI. The CDR3 has 14 amino acids. CDR3 loop: CASSYGQGVEKLFF. CDR3 nucleotide sequence: TGTGCCAGCAGTTACGGACAGGGTGTGGAAAAACTGTTTTTT.

This sequence joins TRBV7-9 and TRBJ2-2; D is possibly TRBD2 (5 bases). The germline CDR1 and CDR2 sequences are SEHNR and FQNEAQ (reference sequence). The V end was cut by 3 bases, the J end by 8 bases, with 13 bases between. The CDR3 runs to 14 residues. The chain's CDR3 is CASSFFLGRGELFF. In nucleotides, the CDR3 is TGTGCCAGCAGCTTTTTTCTTGGGAGAGGGGAGCTGTTTTTT. The full variable domain, with the rest looked up from reference TRBV7-9 and TRBJ2-2, is DTGVSQNPRHKITKRGQNVTFRCDPISEHNRLYWYRQTLGQGPEFLTYFQNEAQLEKSRLLSDRFSAERPKGSFSTLEIQRTEQGDSAMYLCASSFFLGRGELFFGEGSRLTVL.

The chain recombines TRBV7-9 with TRBJ2-3; TRBD2 agrees at 9 bases. Germline V gives CDR1 SEHNR, CDR2 FQNEAQ (reference sequence). Trimming cost V 5 bases and J 5 bases; bases outside gene matches: 8. The CDR3 extends over 15 amino acids. The DNA for the CDR3 is TGTGCCAGCAGCCCCTTGGCGGGGGGGCAAGATACGCAGTATTTT. It specifies CASSPLAGGQDTQYF. The variable domain in full, with the rest retrieved from reference TRBV7-9 and TRBJ2-3, is DTGVSQNPRHKITKRGQNVTFRCDPISEHNRLYWYRQTLGQGPEFLTYFQNEAQLEKSRLLSDRFSAERPKGSFSTLEIQRTEQGDSAMYLCASSPLAGGQDTQYFGPGTRLTVL.

The chain employs TRBV5-6 and TRBJ2-3; 10 bases fit TRBD2. Germline V CDR1 and CDR2: SGHDT, YYEEEE. V lost 5 bases and J lost 6; bases outside the gene matches: 12. The CDR3 extends over 16 amino acids. The CDR3 bases are TGTGCCAGCAGACCTCTAGCGGGGGCCGCCCCCGATACGCAGTATTTT. Protein product: CASRPLAGAAPDTQYF.

V usage is TRBV5-5 and J usage is TRBJ1-2; TRBD1 agrees at 7 bases. Germline lookup yields CDR1 SGHKS and CDR2 YYEKEE (reference sequence). The V gene end was trimmed by 4 bases and the J gene end by 0 bases; junction bases not matched to a gene: 3. This CDR3 is 14 amino acids long. DNA for the CDR3: TGTGCCAGCAGCACCGGGACAGCTAACTATGGCTACACCTTC. Translation: CASSTGTANYGYTF.

This chain uses TRBV9 with TRBJ1-5, with D perhaps TRBD1 (5 bases). Looked up from germline, CDR1 is SGDLS and CDR2 is YYNGEE. V lost 5 bases and J 9 bases, leaving 12 bases between the germline ends. This CDR3 comprises 12 residues. In DNA, the CDR3 is TGTGCCAGCAGTCTCGACGGGGGGCCCCAGCATTTT. The encoded protein is CASSLDGGPQHF.

The chain links TRBV5-4 to TRBJ2-3; 10 bases are a match to TRBD2. V lost 0 bases to trimming and J lost 3 bases; unmatched junction nucleotides: 7. The CDR3 is made up of 17 amino acids. CDR1 is SGHNT and CDR2 is YYREEE in the germline V gene (reference sequence). The CDR3: CASSLDSGGVETDTQYF. CDR3 sequence (DNA): TGTGCCAGCAGCTTGGACAGCGGGGGGGTAGAAACAGATACGCAGTATTTT.

The chain carries TRBV5-4 and TRBJ2-7; TRBD1 matches at 8 bases. CDR1 is SGHNT, CDR2 YYREEE, per germline (reference sequence). The CDR3 runs to 14 residues. J gave up 4 bases and V 4 bases, and 7 bases lay outside the gene matches. The CDR3 loop reads CASSPGQGEYEQYF. The CDR3 coding sequence is TGTGCCAGCAGCCCCGGACAGGGAGAATACGAGCAGTACTTC. The full variable domain, completed using reference TRBV5-4 and TRBJ2-7, is ETGVTQSPTHLIKTRGQQVTLRCSSQSGHNTVSWYQQALGQGPQFIFQYYREEENGRGNFPPRFSGLQFPNYSSELNVNALELDDSALYLCASSPGQGEYEQYFGPGTRLTVT.

The V gene is TRBV5-1, the J gene TRBJ2-7; 9 bases are a match to TRBD1. This CDR3 region has 14 residues. After removal of 4 bases from V and 0 bases from J, the junction contained 2 bases not matched to a gene. Germline CDR1 reads SGHRS; CDR2 reads YFSETQ. CDR3 in amino acids: CASSRDRASYEQYF. The CDR3 coding sequence is TGCGCCAGCAGCCGGGACAGGGCCTCCTACGAGCAGTACTTC. The whole variable domain, filled in from reference TRBV5-1 and TRBJ2-7, reads KAGVTQTPRYLIKTRGQQVTLSCSPISGHRSVSWYQQTPGQGLQFLFEYFSETQRNKGNFPGRFSGRQFSNSRSEMNVSTLELGDSALYLCASSRDRASYEQYFGPGTRLTVT.

The chain carries TRBV29-1 and TRBJ1-2; D remains unclear. V lost 6 bases, J lost 3 bases, and 11 bases lay in between. This CDR3 has 12 amino acids. Germline V gene sequence: CDR1 SQVTM, CDR2 ANQGSEA. The CDR3 protein is CSVPFGDYGYTF. CDR3 nucleotide sequence: TGCAGCGTGCCCTTCGGAGACTATGGCTACACCTTC.